This record concerns one TCR beta chain sequence. The protocol was immunoSEQ multiplex PCR, while the TCRdb copy is restricted to in-frame clones and leaves out a portion. The sample carries 32,000 or so clones, about 89% recorded once. The data were taken from a study of T cell changes during pregnancy in multiple sclerosis. Trimming left V 6 bases short and J 0 bases short, with 15 bases between. Germline loops: CDR1 MGHDK, CDR2 SYGVNS. The CDR3 consists of 17 residues. The chain joins TRBV25-1 to TRBJ2-6; the D gene is possibly TRBD1 (5 bases). The receptor was derived from a female donor in good health, enrolled as a control in a pregnancy study. The sequences come from CD4+ T cells from peripheral blood mononuclear cells, collected in the third trimester of pregnancy. CDR3 loop: CASRGQGLSSGANVLTF. CDR3 bases: TGTGCCAGCAGAGGGCAGGGTTTGAGCTCTGGGGCCAACGTCCTGACTTTC.